This section outlines one T cell receptor (beta chain) sequence together with its context. Its antigen is currently unknown. This sample is drawn from a study of CD8+ T cells in alopecia areata. The CDR3 is made up of 17 amino acids. The germline CDR1 and CDR2 sequences are SGHAT and FQNNGV. Trimming cost V 1 base and J 3 bases, with 15 bases left between them. Study observations and caveats: Higher clonality and more expanded CD8+ clones appeared in lesional than normal scalp.

Extracted RNA was reverse transcribed, and the resulting cDNA served as sequencing template. Repertoires were generated with immunoSEQ multiplex PCR, while TCRdb's copy carries only in-frame clones and drops some. The sample records roughly 100,000 clones, more than 75% being singletons. Specified treatment: oral pan-JAK inhibitor, 5-10 mg twice daily. Punch biopsies of lesional scalp, plus peripheral blood, were taken from alopecia areata patients. The chain couples TRBV11-2 to TRBJ1-4; D remains ambiguous. The material sequenced was CD8+ T cells sorted from blood, taken at approximately week 34, from a patient treated with tofacitinib. This TCR came from a human donor with alopecia areata. The CDR3 sequence: CASSLVVAGGANEKLFF. The CDR3 DNA sequence: TGTGCCAGCAGCTTAGTCGTCGCGGGAGGAGCTAATGAAAAACTGTTTTTT.